This is a list of T cell receptor beta chains from one sample in a study of blood T cell repertoires in COVID-19. TCRdb keeps only in-frame clones here, not all; method: immunoSEQ multiplex PCR. This sample yields 300,000 to 350,000 clones, of which more than 85% are seen a single time; around 4.2% belongs to the top ten. What was sequenced was PBMCs or T cells enriched from blood (not recorded which). The receptors were gathered from a woman aged 25 to 39 who had been exposed to COVID-19. CDR3s include the opening cysteine and the closing phenylalanine or tryptophan. Each record gives: CDR3 protein, CDR3 DNA, CDR3 length, J gene, clone size, V gene, D gene. D genes are given only for firm matches. Expanded clones are given a class, and other clones once, few, many or no size at all.

CATSREDISGGYTF TGTGCCACCAGCAGGGAGGATATCTCCGGGGGCTACACCTTC 14 TRBJ1-2 - TRBV15 -
CASSDKTGRTEAFF TGTGCCAGCAGTGATAAGACAGGGAGGACTGAAGCTTTCTTT 14 TRBJ1-1 - TRBV2 TRBD1
CASSFSEGLGTEAFF TGCGCCAGCAGCTTTTCGGAGGGTTTGGGGACTGAAGCTTTCTTT 15 TRBJ1-1 - TRBV5-1 -
CATSRGGRGTRGEQFF TGTGCCACCAGCAGGGGAGGGCGGGGGACCCGGGGGGAGCAGTTCTTC 16 TRBJ2-1 - TRBV15 TRBD2
CASSLVLYEQYF TGTGCCAGCAGCTTAGTCCTCTACGAGCAGTACTTC 12 TRBJ2-7 - TRBV7-8 -
CASSYRQGVGEKLFF TGTGCCAGCAGCTACCGACAGGGGGTGGGTGAAAAACTGTTTTTT 15 TRBJ1-4 - TRBV7-9 TRBD1
CASSLEGLAGVPDTQYF TGTGCCAGCAGCTTAGAGGGACTAGCGGGGGTTCCAGATACGCAGTATTTT 17 TRBJ2-3 - TRBV7-8 TRBD2
CASSLFNFAPAPETQYF TGCGCCAGCAGCCTTTTTAACTTCGCCCCAGCGCCGGAGACCCAGTACTTC 17 TRBJ2-5 - TRBV4-1 -
CASSSGQGSSGNTIYF TGCGCCAGCAGTAGCGGACAGGGGAGTTCTGGAAACACCATATATTTT 16 TRBJ1-3 - TRBV5-1 TRBD1
CASSELGSFNSPLHF TGTGCCAGCAGTGAATTGGGCAGCTTTAATTCACCCCTCCACTTT 15 TRBJ1-6 - TRBV6-1 -
CASSQDPGGPGYTF TGTGCCAGCAGCCAAGACCCAGGGGGCCCTGGCTACACCTTC 14 TRBJ1-2 - TRBV3-1/TRBV3-2 TRBD1
CASSQGAGSYGYTF TGTGCCAGCAGCCAAGGAGCAGGGTCCTATGGCTACACCTTC 14 TRBJ1-2 - TRBV4-2 -
CASSYSVGRVTSEQYF TGTGCCAGCAGTTACTCGGTCGGGCGGGTGACCAGTGAGCAGTACTTC 16 TRBJ2-7 - TRBV6-2/TRBV6-3 -
CASSYTGGDTQYF TGTGCCAGCAGCTATACAGGGGGGGATACGCAGTATTTT 13 TRBJ2-3 - TRBV7-6 TRBD1
CASSLGPGAGRLTQYF TGCGCCAGCAGCTTGGGTCCTGGGGCGGGGCGACTGACGCAGTATTTT 16 TRBJ2-3 - TRBV5-1 -
CASSYSEQAGNTIYF TGTGCCAGCAGTTACTCGGAACAGGCTGGAAACACCATATATTTT 15 TRBJ1-3 few TRBV6-5 -
CASSHGQGANEQFF TGTGCCAGCAGCCACGGACAGGGGGCCAATGAGCAGTTCTTC 14 TRBJ2-1 - TRBV7-3 TRBD1
CASSPDRVSNEQFF TGTGCCAGCAGTCCGGACAGGGTAAGCAATGAGCAGTTCTTC 14 TRBJ2-1 - TRBV27 TRBD1
CASSLRELNTEAFF TGTGCCAGCAGTTTGAGGGAGTTGAACACTGAAGCTTTCTTT 14 TRBJ1-1 - TRBV6-2/TRBV6-3 -
CASSSGQESSYEQYF TGTGCCAGCAGCTCGGGACAGGAGAGCTCCTACGAGCAGTACTTC 15 TRBJ2-7 few TRBV7-9 TRBD1
CASSLEIAGGKTQYF TGTGCCAGCAGCTTAGAGATAGCGGGGGGGAAGACCCAGTACTTC 15 TRBJ2-5 - TRBV11-2 TRBD2
CASSHPAEGQTRRAFF TGTGCCAGCAGCCATCCCGCGGAGGGACAGACCCGTCGAGCTTTCTTT 16 TRBJ1-1 - TRBV4-2 TRBD1
CASSQTSGLYGYTF TGTGCCAGCAGCCAGACCTCGGGGTTATATGGCTACACCTTC 14 TRBJ1-2 - TRBV7-2 -
CASSVTGGPRNEQFF TGCGCCAGCAGCGTCACGGGGGGCCCTCGGAATGAGCAGTTCTTC 15 TRBJ2-1 - TRBV5-1 -
CASIMDSPLGYGYTF TGTGCCAGCATAATGGACAGTCCTCTTGGCTATGGCTACACCTTC 15 TRBJ1-2 - TRBV6-6 -
CASSLGTGDQPQHF TGTGCCAGCAGCTTAGGAACAGGGGATCAGCCCCAGCATTTT 14 TRBJ1-5 - TRBV7-9 TRBD1
CASSPDREGFAYGYTF TGTGCCAGCAGCCCAGACAGGGAAGGGTTTGCCTATGGCTACACCTTC 16 TRBJ1-2 - TRBV5-4 TRBD1